The rows below give T cell receptor beta chains drawn from one sample of a study of metastatic and nonmetastatic thyroid tumors. TCRdb re-clonotyped the PCR reads through MiXCR. Seen here are around 15,000 clones, roughly a quarter observed once, and the top ten hold under 10%. Sequencing was carried out using tumor tissue. The receptors originated from a female donor with papillary thyroid cancer or a benign thyroid nodule (not recorded which). Some clones in this sample may be carry-over from other donors' samples. Each CDR3 is given with its conserved first and last residue. D genes are given only for firm matches. Clone size is shown for a subset of rows, as once, few, many or a class of expanded clone.

TRBJ2-3 many . TRBV6-1 TGTGCCAGCAGCTCCCAGGGGTTCAGCACAGATACGCAGTATTTT CASSSQGFSTDTQYF
TRBJ1-2 many . TRBV6-1 TGTGCCAGCAATAACAGGCTACCCCCCTATGGCTACACCTTC CASNNRLPPYGYTF
TRBJ2-2 many . TRBV5-5 TGTGCCAGCAGCCCACAGGGCGCGAACACCGGGGAGCTGTTTTTT CASSPQGANTGELFF
TRBJ2-7 . . TRBV7-8 TGTGCCAGCAGCTTAGGGGTGGGCGGACACTACGAGCAGTACTTC CASSLGVGGHYEQYF
TRBJ1-1 . TRBD1 TRBV30 TGTGCCTGGAGCCCGGGACAGGGAAGAGGAGAAGCTTTCTTT CAWSPGQGRGEAFF
TRBJ1-1 many . TRBV11-1 TGTGCCAGCAGCTTAGTGAGAGGGAGCATATTGAACACTGAAGCTTTCTTT CASSLVRGSILNTEAFF
TRBJ1-2 few . TRBV6-6 TGTGCCAGCAGTTACTCGAAAGGGCTCTATGGCTACACCTTC CASSYSKGLYGYTF
TRBJ1-5 few . TRBV15 TGTGCCACCAGCAGAGCGGGAATTAGCAATCAGCCCCAGCATTTT CATSRAGISNQPQHF
TRBJ2-7 many . TRBV4-3 TGCGCCAGCAGCCAAGATGAAGATGACCACGAGCAGTACTTC CASSQDEDDHEQYF
TRBJ1-3 . . TRBV10-3 TGTGCCATCAATGTGGGTGAATCTGGAAACACCATATATTTT CAINVGESGNTIYF